These 14 T cell receptor beta chains originate from one sample sequenced in a study of post-analysis software for immune sequencing data. Study-wide results and caveats: Controls showed lower frequencies than patients for roughly five TRBV segments, and TRBV5-6, TRBV5-1 and TRBV20-1 were among these.

Antigen specificity for these receptors is unknown. cDNA libraries for TCR beta contained unique molecular identifiers. TCRdb re-derived calls from the PCR reads in MiXCR, one entry per CDR3 protein. The sample consists of 750,000 to 950,000 distinct CDR3 sequences, under 70% of them appearing once. Sequencing was done on a sample of blood. The receptor source for this set is a girl aged 5 to 17 with multiple sclerosis.

This sequence joins TRBV6-5 and TRBJ2-3, with a possible D match to TRBD2 (5 bases). The CDR3 is 14 residues long. Germline loops: CDR1 MNHEY, CDR2 SVGAGI. The germline V and J ends were trimmed by 0 bases and 6 bases, with 10 bases remaining between them. The CDR3 is CASSYSAGVDTQYF. For the CDR3, the DNA is TGTGCCAGCAGTTACTCCGCCGGGGTGGATACGCAGTATTTT.

CDR3 loop: CSARESNEQFF. The CDR3, as DNA: TGCAGTGCTAGGGAAAGCAATGAGCAGTTCTTC. This rearrangement joins TRBV20-1 to TRBJ2-1, with no clear D. The CDR3 runs to 11 residues. Per the germline V gene, CDR1 is DFQATT and CDR2 is SNEGSKA (reference sequence). Deletions cut 3 bases from V and 6 bases from J, with 6 bases between.

This chain joins TRBV5-1 and TRBJ1-2; TRBD1 matches 8 bases. The trim removed 4 bases at V and 4 bases at J, leaving 12 bases unmatched. The CDR3 contains 16 residues. CDR1 SGHRS and CDR2 YFSETQ come from the germline V gene. CDR3 DNA: TGCGCCAGCAGCCCTTGGACAGGGCAGGATGGCTATGGCTACACCTTC. Translated, it gives CASSPWTGQDGYGYTF.

The chain combines TRBV27 with TRBJ2-7; 10 nucleotides line up with TRBD1. Germline CDR1 and CDR2: MNHEY and SMNVEV (reference sequence). The CDR3 runs 15 residues. J lost 4 bases, V lost 2 bases, and 5 bases had no gene match. The CDR3 loop reads CASSLQRDRGYEQYF. The CDR3 bases are TGTGCCAGCAGTTTACAGCGGGACAGGGGATACGAGCAGTACTTC.

The rearrangement uses TRBV7-8 and TRBJ2-5; D is uncertain. The end of the DNA fits TRBJ2-7 better, so the J call may be wrong. The length of the CDR3 is 14 residues. The germline gives CDR1 SGHVS, CDR2 FQNEAQ. CDR3 bases: TGTGCCAGCAGCTTATTGACTCATCCGTACGAGCAGTACTTC. As protein: CASSLLTHPYEQYF.

This sequence joins TRBV12-3 or TRBV12-4 and TRBJ2-5; 8 bases fit TRBD1. The V and J ends lost 10 bases and 5 bases, in that order; junction bases with no gene match: 12. This CDR3 comprises 14 residues. The CDR3 region has the DNA TGTGCCACCGGCCGACAGGGGATGGATGAGACCCAGTACTTC. Amino acid sequence: CATGRQGMDETQYF.

The V gene is TRBV30, the J gene TRBJ2-1; 7 bases agree with TRBD2. The length of the CDR3 is 14 residues. Unmatched junction bases numbered 11, after V lost 3 bases and J lost 9 bases. The germline V gene has CDR1 GTSNPN and CDR2 SVGIG (reference sequence). In DNA, the CDR3 is TGTGCCTGGAGGGCGGGAGCCCACAGTGGTGAGCAGTTCTTC. This codes for CAWRAGAHSGEQFF. Using reference TRBV30 and TRBJ2-1 for the parts outside the CDR3, the full variable domain is SQTIHQWPATLVQPVGSPLSLECTVEGTSNPNLYWYRQAAGRGLQLLFYSVGIGQISSEVPQNLSASRPQDRQFILSSKKLLLSDSGFYLCAWRAGAHSGEQFFGPGTRLTVL.

In its sample, this clonotype was seen a few times. This chain joins TRBV20-1 and TRBJ2-1; 10 nucleotides align to TRBD2. CDR3 size: 15 residues. The J segment lost 3 bases and the V segment lost 2 bases, leaving 4 bases of the junction unmatched. The germline CDR1 and CDR2 sequences are DFQATT and SNEGSKA (reference sequence). Here the CDR3 DNA reads TGCAGTGCTAGAAAGAGCGGGAGGGACTACAATGAGCAGTTCTTC. This translates into CSARKSGRDYNEQFF.

Only one count was recorded for this clonotype. V and J are TRBV18 and TRBJ1-2, with D tentatively TRBD1 (5 bases). Deletions cut 4 bases from V and 7 bases from J, with 25 bases between. There are 17 residues in the CDR3. The germline V gene has CDR1 KGHSH and CDR2 LQKENI. CDR3 sequence reads: CASSQPRQKSLDGGYTF. The CDR3 DNA sequence: TGTGCCAGCTCACAGCCGAGACAGAAATCCTTAGATGGTGGCTACACCTTC.

The chain employs TRBV14 and TRBJ2-6, with D unresolved. Trimming removed 3 bases at V and 5 bases at J, with 11 bases between. CDR3 length: 15 residues. CDR1 and CDR2 (germline): SGHDN, FVKESK. CDR3 bases: TGTGCCAGCAGCCAGGGTGATGTCTGGGCCAACGTCCTGACTTTC. Translating gives CASSQGDVWANVLTF.

The rearrangement joins TRBV7-8 to TRBJ1-2, with D possibly TRBD1 on 5 matching bases. Trimming removed 1 base from V and 1 base from J, with 10 bases in between. The CDR3 extends over 15 amino acids. Germline CDR1 and CDR2: SGHVS and FQNEAQ. The CDR3 DNA reads TGTGCCAGCAGCTTAGTCCGGGACCGTAACTATGGCTACACCTTC. It specifies CASSLVRDRNYGYTF. The full variable domain, completed using reference TRBV7-8 and TRBJ1-2, is GAGVSQSPRYKVAKRGQDVALRCDPISGHVSLFWYQQALGQGPEFLTYFQNEAQLDKSGLPSDRFFAERPEGSVSTLKIQRTQQEDSAVYLCASSLVRDRNYGYTFGSGTRLTVV.

A few counts support this clonotype. This sequence joins TRBV5-1 and TRBJ2-5, with a possible D match to TRBD1 (5 bases). The CDR3 has 15 residues. Germline-derived CDR1 and CDR2 are SGHRS and YFSETQ. The V end lost 5 bases, the J end lost 4 bases, and 18 bases lay between the germline ends. This CDR3 reads CASRKTQGTGETQYF. DNA for the CDR3: TGCGCCAGCAGGAAAACCCAGGGCACCGGAGAGACCCAGTACTTC.

This clonotype was seen a few times. This chain links TRBV12-3 or TRBV12-4 with TRBJ2-3; 14 nucleotides line up with TRBD2. V shed 5 bases and J 3 bases; nucleotides not matched to a gene: 4. This CDR3 has 16 amino acids. CDR3 bases: TGTGCCAGCAGTCACTGGACTAGCGGGGGGACAGATACGCAGTATTTT. Translating gives CASSHWTSGGTDTQYF.

This clonotype has just a few counts. The chain links TRBV20-1 to TRBJ1-6; weak D call: TRBD1 (6 bases). Trimming pared 1 base from V and 6 bases from J, leaving 19 bases between. Germline CDR1 and CDR2: DFQATT and SNEGSKA (reference sequence). The length of the CDR3 is 17 residues. DNA for the CDR3: TGCAGTGCTAGAGTAGGGGGGGGGCGCGGTTCTAATTCACCCCTCCACTTT. It yields the protein CSARVGGGRGSNSPLHF.